The text below deals with one T cell receptor (beta chain). The sample comes from a study of blood T cells in healthy people across ages. The use of a sample-barcoded 5' primer and a J-beta primer mix characterized a second PCR of 7 to 11 cycles. Each cDNA molecule was tagged by a template-switch adaptor that had 12 random nucleotides. TCRdb passed the 5' RACE reads through MiXCR, listing each CDR3 protein once. The profile covers hundreds of thousands of distinct CDR3 sequences, with around 45% appearing a single time and under 35% taken by the ten largest. Germline-derived CDR1 and CDR2 are SGHTA and FQGNSA. Trimming pared 4 bases from V and 4 bases from J, leaving 11 bases between. There are 14 residues in the CDR3. At least 6 micrograms of total RNA were extracted per sample.

What was sequenced was blood. This chain connects TRBV7-2 to TRBJ1-5, with a tentative D call TRBD1 (6 bases). The source of this sequence is a woman in her sixties in good health. CDR3 loop: CASSSGGRNQPQHF. CDR3 DNA: TGTGCCAGCAGCTCTGGGGGGCGGAATCAGCCCCAGCATTTT.